This T cell receptor beta chain was sequenced during a study of read filtering for tumor transcriptome and immune sequencing. This clonotype was recorded many times. Looked up from germline, CDR1 is GTSNPN and CDR2 is SVGIG (reference sequence). The CDR3 is 14 residues long. V lost 3 bases and J 2 bases, leaving 14 bases between the germline ends. The library was built from 400 ng RNA with molecular barcoded adaptors for alpha/delta and beta/gamma chains. Via MiXCR, TCRdb re-called the reads, giving one row per CDR3 protein. The table shows about 60,000 distinct CDR3 sequences, with roughly 13% occurring only once.

Material: a population of CD138-negative cells sorted from bone marrow. The clonotype originates from a donor at least 40 years old with multiple myeloma. The chain has TRBV30 and TRBJ2-7; tentative D call: TRBD2 (6 bases). CDR3 nucleotide sequence: TGTGCCTGGAGCCCTCCCTGGGGGGCCTACGAGCAGTACTTC. This encodes CAWSPPWGAYEQYF.